Each of the 16 T cell receptor beta chains below was sequenced from the same sample in a study of blood T cell repertoires in COVID-19. This table comes from immunoSEQ multiplex PCR, and its TCRdb copy is limited to in-frame clones, with some not included. Of roughly 250,000 clones in the sample, around 90% are singletons; the top ten hold about 6%. Sample: PBMCs or T cells enriched from blood (not recorded which). These receptors were taken from a woman in her twenties or thirties with acute COVID-19.

A note on this clone: No DNA is shown, since the ends of the CDR3 on it are uncertain; the CDR3 is the one TCRdb lists. The V call is TRBV6-5, the J call TRBJ2-1; whether TRBD2, the table's D call, matches the DNA was not checked. The germline CDR1 and CDR2 sequences are MNHEY and SVGAGI. The CDR3 adds up to 14 amino acids, both ends counted. The CDR3: CASSSSGLAYEQFF.

The rearrangement joins TRBV18 to TRBJ1-4; 10 bases align to TRBD1. The CDR3 sequence is 15 residues long. Trimming at V came to 0 bases and at J to 7 bases, leaving 2 bases not matched to a gene. Germline lookup yields CDR1 KGHSH and CDR2 LQKENI. CDR3 DNA sequence: TGTGCCAGCTCACCACCGACAGGGGGCGTTGAAAAACTGTTTTTT. Translated: CASSPPTGGVEKLFF.

CDR3 loop: CASSLGGLGTDTQYF. DNA for the CDR3: TGTGCCAGCAGCTTAGGAGGTTTGGGCACAGATACGCAGTATTTT. The chain is built from TRBV7-3 and TRBJ2-3; D possibly corresponds to TRBD2 (5 bases). The CDR3 length is 15 residues. V was cut by 2 bases and J by 1 base, with 10 bases left in between. Germline assignment: CDR1 SGHTA and CDR2 FQGTGA. Full variable domain (rest looked up from reference TRBV7-3 and TRBJ2-3): GAGVSQTPSNKVTEKGKYVELRCDPISGHTALYWYRQSLGQGPEFLIYFQGTGAADDSGLPNDRFFAVRPEGSVSTLKIQRTERGDSAVYLCASSLGGLGTDTQYFGPGTRLTVL.

Comments on this clone: The sample contains more than one DNA sequence encoding this CDR3. The CDR3 reads CASSSNRDQPQHF. The CDR3 bases are TGTGCCAGCAGCTCAAACAGGGATCAGCCCCAGCATTTT. The chain is built from TRBV7-3 and TRBJ1-5; a possible D gene is TRBD1 (6 bases). This CDR3 region has 13 residues. The germline CDR1 and CDR2 sequences are SGHTA and FQGTGA. V was clipped by 4 bases and J by 5 bases, with 9 bases between them.

V usage is TRBV19 and J usage is TRBJ1-2; perhaps TRBD1 as D (5 bases). V was pared by 0 bases and J by 2 bases, with 7 bases between. From germline, CDR1 is LNHDA and CDR2 SQIVND (reference sequence). The CDR3 is 14 amino acids. Written as DNA, the CDR3 is TGTGCCAGTAGTATAGACCGGGGGAACTATGGCTACACCTTC. Encoded protein: CASSIDRGNYGYTF.

The chain links TRBV20-1 to TRBJ1-6; TRBD1 aligns across 9 bases. V lost 3 bases, J lost 9 bases, and 9 bases stayed unmatched. Looked up from germline, CDR1 is DFQATT and CDR2 is SNEGSKA (reference sequence). This CDR3 region has 15 residues. The CDR3 DNA reads as TGCAGTGCTAGTGCCCGGACAGGGGACCTTTCACCCCTCCACTTT. This translates into CSASARTGDLSPLHF.

The CDR3 here is CASSTGLAGRPQFF. The CDR3 DNA is TGTGCCAGCAGCACGGGACTAGCGGGGAGGCCACAGTTCTTC. The chain is built from TRBV25-1 and TRBJ2-1; TRBD2 agrees at 13 bases. Per germline, CDR1 MGHDK and CDR2 SYGVNS. With 6 bases clipped from V and 13 bases from J, the junction kept 9 bases outside the gene matches. The CDR3 covers 14 residues.

The chain combines TRBV7-9 with TRBJ2-1; tentative D call: TRBD1 (6 bases). The CDR3 totals 15 residues. CDR1 and CDR2 from the germline V gene are SEHNR and FQNEAQ (reference sequence). V was trimmed by 6 bases and J by 7 bases, leaving 19 bases between them. The CDR3, as DNA: TGTGCCAGCAGTATTACAGGGTCCCCCTGGAATGAGCAGTTCTTC. Its translation is CASSITGSPWNEQFF.

CDR3 amino acids: CASAGTGSNQPQHF. CDR3 coding DNA: TGTGCCAGCGCAGGGACAGGGAGCAATCAGCCCCAGCATTTT. The V gene is TRBV18, the J gene TRBJ1-5, with TRBD1 identical over 9 bases. Germline CDR1 is KGHSH and CDR2 is LQKENI. J lost 1 base, V lost 8 bases, and 3 bases had no gene match. CDR3 length: 14 residues.

This clone was seen only once. The chain uses TRBV4-3 and TRBJ2-1; 7 bases match TRBD2. The V and J ends lost 4 bases and 0 bases, in that order; junction bases with no gene match: 9. The CDR3 has 17 amino acids. CDR1 and CDR2 from the germline V gene are LGHNA and YSLEER. CDR3 region: CASSPRSGGSSYNEQFF. Written as DNA, the CDR3 is TGCGCCAGCAGCCCGAGGTCTGGCGGGAGCTCCTACAATGAGCAGTTCTTC.

This clone was recorded a few times. The CDR3 loop is CASSPPVRQETQYF. CDR3 DNA: TGTGCCAGCTCACCTCCGGTACGGCAAGAGACCCAGTACTTC. The chain employs TRBV18 and TRBJ2-5; no definite D call. Trimming left V 3 bases short and J 2 bases short, with 10 bases between. CDR3 length: 14 residues. Germline CDR1 reads KGHSH; CDR2 reads LQKENI.

This sequence joins TRBV5-1 and TRBJ1-1, with TRBD1 identical over 7 bases. Per germline, CDR1 SGHRS and CDR2 YFSETQ. The CDR3 is 14 residues long. The junction had 10 bases not matched to a gene; V was cut back by 4 bases and J by 7 bases. The CDR3 DNA reads as TGCGCCAGCAGCATACGCCGGGACAGAAATGAAGCTTTCTTT. Translation gives CASSIRRDRNEAFF.

The CDR3 sequence: CATSDLDRVKGYTF. CDR3 DNA: TGTGCCACCAGTGATCTGGACAGGGTCAAGGGCTACACCTTC. The rearrangement uses TRBV24-1 and TRBJ1-2; 8 positions match TRBD1. Trimming at V came to 3 bases and at J to 8 bases, leaving 7 bases not matched to a gene. The CDR3 is 14 residues long. Germline lookup yields CDR1 KGHDR and CDR2 SFDVKD.

The rearrangement uses TRBV11-2 and TRBJ2-3; 10 bases line up with TRBD2. V shed 1 base and J 0 bases; nucleotides not matched to a gene: 10. The CDR3 is 19 amino acids. Germline lookup yields CDR1 SGHAT and CDR2 FQNNGV. CDR3 loop: CASSLALRKRGGSTDTQYF. The CDR3 DNA is TGTGCCAGCAGCTTAGCCCTACGGAAGCGGGGGGGGAGCACAGATACGCAGTATTTT.

The chain carries TRBV27 and TRBJ2-5; 8 bases line up with TRBD1. From germline, CDR1 is MNHEY and CDR2 SMNVEV (reference sequence). After removal of 6 bases from V and 5 bases from J, the junction contained 8 bases not matched to a gene. CDR3 length equals 14 residues. The CDR3 region is CASRSRQGKETQYF. CDR3 DNA: TGTGCCAGCAGATCTAGACAGGGGAAGGAGACCCAGTACTTC.

V gene TRBV2 combines with J gene TRBJ2-3; 13 nucleotides agree with TRBD2. This CDR3 spans 15 amino acids. V shed 4 bases and J 4 bases; nucleotides not matched to a gene: 2. CDR1 is SNHLY and CDR2 is FYNNEI in the germline V gene. As DNA, the CDR3 is TGTGCCAGCAGTGGGACTAGCGGGAGTGCAGATACGCAGTATTTT. Translating gives CASSGTSGSADTQYF.